This T cell receptor beta chain was obtained from a study of T cells after yellow fever vaccination. A remark on this clonotype: Antigen: not known.

Whole-study findings and limits: Sorted repertoires could include abundant contaminating clonotypes from bulk cells. Among primary-vaccination clones, most reappeared after the booster, at roughly 96% for CD4 and roughly 88% for CD8.

The germline V gene has CDR1 LGHNA and CDR2 YSLEER. The V and J ends lost 0 bases and 6 bases respectively, with 21 bases between them. The CDR3 runs to 18 residues. The authors made TCR cDNA by 5'RACE template switching, adding a universal primer site and UMIs. Each CDR3 protein gets one entry after TCRdb re-called the 5' RACE reads with MiXCR. The sample yields some 150,000 distinct CDR3 sequences, around 10% seen once. The sample in question was CD8+ T cells sorted from PBMCs, obtained 15 days after the yellow fever booster vaccination. V and J are TRBV4-3 and TRBJ2-1, with D possibly matching TRBD2 (6 bases). The clonotype was recovered from a young man who received the YFV17D yellow fever vaccine. The CDR3 loop is CASSQDLWEDSGGNEQFF. CDR3 nucleotide sequence: TGCGCCAGCAGCCAAGATCTTTGGGAGGACTCTGGGGGCAATGAGCAGTTCTTC.